One and the same sample provided the 16 T cell receptor beta chains below, sequenced in a study of Graves' ophthalmopathy and Graves' hyperthyroidism. Amplification targeted the TCR beta CDR3 regions, with RNA transcripts as the source material. HTBI primers primed a first-round RT-PCR, and a second-round multiplex PCR followed. One entry per CDR3 protein results from TCRdb running MiXCR on the multiplex PCR reads. This sample yields 300,000 or so distinct CDR3 sequences, of which 15% to 20% are seen a single time; roughly an eighth belongs to the top ten. The sample taken for sequencing was peripheral blood. The receptors stem from an adult man with Graves' ophthalmopathy.

This chain links TRBV7-2 with TRBJ2-7; 8 bases fit TRBD2. Germline CDR1 reads SGHTA; CDR2 reads FQGNSA. V was clipped by 5 bases and J by 2 bases; unmatched bases: 8. The CDR3 is made up of 15 amino acids. Here the CDR3 reads CASSSTSGETYEQYF. The CDR3 nucleotides read TGTGCCAGCAGCAGTACTAGCGGAGAAACCTACGAGCAGTACTTC.

The chain uses TRBV29-1 and TRBJ2-5; D possibly uses TRBD1 or TRBD2 (7 bases each). The J call could be wrong; TRBJ2-7 is a better fit for the DNA end. Germline loops: CDR1 SQVTM, CDR2 ANQGSEA. The CDR3 has 16 amino acids. This CDR3 is CSVGVFGRGQGYEQYF. DNA of the CDR3: TGCAGCGTTGGCGTGTTTGGGAGGGGGCAAGGGTACGAGCAGTACTTC.

In this sample, this clonotype turned up many times. V usage is TRBV12-3 or TRBV12-4 and J usage is TRBJ1-3; D is possibly TRBD1 (5 bases). CDR3 length equals 13 residues. V lost 5 bases to trimming and J lost 9 bases, with 14 bases between them. CDR3 nucleotide sequence: TGTGCCAGCAGTCCCAGGACAAGCCTCACCATATATTTT. Translating gives CASSPRTSLTIYF.

This clonotype was recorded many times. J is TRBJ2-2 and V is TRBV28, with D possibly matching TRBD2 (6 bases). Germline V CDR1 and CDR2: MDHEN, SYDVKM. CDR3 length: 16 amino acids. V dropped 5 bases and J dropped 0 bases, with 13 bases sitting between them. CDR3 nucleotides: TGTGCCAGCAGTAGACTACTAGCAACGAACACCGGGGAGCTGTTTTTT. This translates into CASSRLLATNTGELFF.

This clonotype occurred many times. The V gene is TRBV5-6, the J gene TRBJ2-5, with D possibly being TRBD1 (6 bases). V lost 4 bases and J lost 4, with 20 bases in between. Germline-derived CDR1 and CDR2 are SGHDT and YYEEEE. This CDR3 region has 16 residues. As DNA, the CDR3 is TGTGCCAGCAGCGCACTACAGGGTAATCTTATAGAGACCCAGTACTTC. It encodes CASSALQGNLIETQYF.

V and J are TRBV19 and TRBJ2-2; 9 bases are a match to TRBD1. CDR1 is LNHDA, CDR2 SQIVND, per germline (reference sequence). The V gene end was trimmed by 4 bases and the J gene end by 3 bases; junction bases not matched to a gene: 9. CDR3 size: 17 residues. The CDR3 nucleotides are TGTGCCAGTAGTAAAACCTGGGGGGACAGGGACACCGGGGAGCTGTTTTTT. It encodes CASSKTWGDRDTGELFF.

This clonotype appeared many times. V gene TRBV5-1 combines with J gene TRBJ2-7; D gene ambiguous. Germline values: CDR1 SGHRS, CDR2 YFSETQ. The ends were cut back, 1 base at V and 5 bases at J, with 7 bases in the middle. The CDR3 loop spans 12 amino acids. CDR3 sequence reads: CASSLTNHEQYF. CDR3 nucleotides: TGCGCCAGCAGCTTGACGAACCACGAGCAGTACTTC. Supplemented by reference TRBV5-1 and TRBJ2-7, the full variable domain reads KAGVTQTPRYLIKTRGQQVTLSCSPISGHRSVSWYQQTPGQGLQFLFEYFSETQRNKGNFPGRFSGRQFSNSRSEMNVSTLELGDSALYLCASSLTNHEQYFGPGTRLTVT.

This sequence joins TRBV6-5 and TRBJ2-5; TRBD1 agrees at 10 bases. The germline CDR1 and CDR2 sequences are MNHEY and SVGAGI. V lost 4 bases and J lost 3; bases outside the gene matches: 5. The CDR3 is made up of 15 amino acids. The CDR3 here is CASSWDRGFKETQYF. Written as DNA, the CDR3 is TGTGCCAGCAGTTGGGACAGGGGATTCAAAGAGACCCAGTACTTC.

This clonotype was seen at least ten times. This chain connects TRBV7-2 to TRBJ2-7; D is unresolved. Germline V lookup: CDR1 SGHTA, CDR2 FQGNSA. Trimming removed 1 base from V and 6 bases from J, with 7 bases in between. This CDR3 contains 12 residues. This CDR3 reads CASSLGDREQYF. CDR3 DNA: TGTGCCAGCAGCTTAGGGGATCGCGAGCAGTACTTC.

This clonotype was seen ten or more times. The V gene is TRBV30, the J gene TRBJ2-4; 7 nucleotides line up with TRBD2. The trim removed 0 bases at V and 0 bases at J, leaving 5 bases unmatched. This CDR3 region has 16 residues. CDR1 GTSNPN and CDR2 SVGIG come from the germline V gene (reference sequence). CDR3 loop: CAWSVGLAVAKNIQYF. The DNA for the CDR3 is TGTGCCTGGAGTGTAGGGCTAGCGGTAGCCAAAAACATTCAGTACTTC.

This clonotype was counted ten times or more. Written as DNA, the CDR3 is TGTGCCAGCTCACGCGCTTGGGATAGCGAGCAGTACTTC. Translated, it gives CASSRAWDSEQYF. The chain carries TRBV18 and TRBJ2-7, with D unclear. The CDR3 runs to 13 residues. Germline V gene lookup returns CDR1 KGHSH and CDR2 LQKENI. V dropped 4 bases and J dropped 6 bases, with 13 bases sitting between them.

This clonotype was recorded at least ten times. This chain links TRBV12-3 or TRBV12-4 with TRBJ1-1, with D possibly being TRBD1 (6 bases). The V and J ends lost 1 base and 10 bases respectively, with 10 bases between them. CDR3 length: 12 residues. The CDR3: CASSLVTGTAFF. As DNA, the CDR3 is TGTGCCAGCAGTTTAGTAACAGGGACAGCTTTCTTT.

This clonotype was seen many times. In DNA, the CDR3 is TGTGCCAGCAGTGAACGGGACAGGGACTATCAGCCCCAGCATTTT. It codes for CASSERDRDYQPQHF. The chain uses TRBV2 and TRBJ1-5; TRBD1 matches 9 bases. CDR1 is SNHLY and CDR2 is FYNNEI in the germline V gene. The trim removed 2 bases at V and 5 bases at J, leaving 4 bases unmatched. The CDR3 has 15 amino acids.

This clonotype was observed many times. The chain joins TRBV28 to TRBJ2-7, with a weak D call TRBD1 (6 bases). Between the trimmed V and J ends, which lost 6 bases and 5 bases, there was a span of 14 bases. CDR1 and CDR2 from the germline V gene are MDHEN and SYDVKM. The CDR3 spans 13 residues. CDR3 region: CASSSPDSHEQYF. The CDR3, as DNA: TGTGCCAGCAGCTCGCCGGACAGCCACGAGCAGTACTTC. The variable domain in full, with the rest retrieved from reference TRBV28 and TRBJ2-7, is DVKVTQSSRYLVKRTGEKVFLECVQDMDHENMFWYRQDPGLGLRLIYFSYDVKMKEKGDIPEGYSVSREKKERFSLILESASTNQTSMYLCASSSPDSHEQYFGPGTRLTVT.

The CDR3 DNA sequence: TGCAGTGCTGCGTACGCCTCTGGAAACACCATATATTTT. Translated, it gives CSAAYASGNTIYF. The gene calls are TRBV20-1 and TRBJ1-3, with D unclear. This CDR3 is 13 amino acids long. Germline values: CDR1 DFQATT, CDR2 SNEGSKA (reference sequence). The ends were cut back, 5 bases at V and 0 bases at J, with 8 bases in the middle.

This clonotype has a count of ten or more. This chain connects TRBV30 to TRBJ1-1, with D hard to call. The V and J ends lost 4 bases and 1 base respectively, with 10 bases between them. The germline V gene has CDR1 GTSNPN and CDR2 SVGIG (reference sequence). This CDR3 comprises 13 residues. The CDR3 sequence is CAWTLGENTEAFF. The CDR3 DNA follows: TGTGCCTGGACCCTGGGTGAGAACACTGAAGCTTTCTTT.